A single sample is the source of the 17 T cell receptor beta chains below, sequenced in a study of shared clonotypes between healthy human individuals. Assay: immunoSEQ multiplex PCR; the TCRdb copy retains only in-frame clones and omits some. The sample contains 550,000 to 800,000 clones, roughly 87% of which appear only once. The material sequenced was memory CD8+ T cells from PBMCs. The subset denotes: CD45RO+ cells pooled with CCR7-negative TemRA cells. The receptor set was obtained from a man aged 18 to 29 in good health. Some clones in this sample may be carry-over from other donors' samples.

The chain carries TRBV7-8 and TRBJ2-1, with unresolved D. Deletions cut 1 base from V and 0 bases from J, with 16 bases between. From germline, CDR1 is SGHVS and CDR2 FQNEAQ. This CDR3 region has 18 residues. CDR3 sequence reads: CASSLVSGIIGSYNEQFF. For the CDR3, the DNA is TGTGCCAGCAGCTTAGTTTCCGGTATCATTGGCTCCTACAATGAGCAGTTCTTC. Full variable domain (outside the CDR3, taken from reference TRBV7-8 and TRBJ2-1): GAGVSQSPRYKVAKRGQDVALRCDPISGHVSLFWYQQALGQGPEFLTYFQNEAQLDKSGLPSDRFFAERPEGSVSTLKIQRTQQEDSAVYLCASSLVSGIIGSYNEQFFGPGTRLTVL.

This chain connects TRBV15 to TRBJ2-7; the D call may be TRBD1 or TRBD2 (7 bases each). In germline, CDR1 is LNHNV, CDR2 YYDKDF (reference sequence). The CDR3 is made up of 15 amino acids. The V end was cut by 6 bases, the J end by 4 bases, with 19 bases between. The CDR3 here is CATSSQGGSQYEQYF. CDR3 DNA: TGTGCCACCAGTAGCCAGGGGGGGAGTCAATACGAGCAGTACTTC.

This clone was picked up a small number of times. V is TRBV28 and J is TRBJ1-1, with D perhaps matching TRBD1 (6 bases). The CDR3 consists of 13 residues. V was clipped by 4 bases and J by 0 bases, with 6 bases between them. Germline CDR1 is MDHEN and CDR2 is SYDVKM. This chain's CDR3 is CASSYRVNTEAFF. In nucleotides, the CDR3 is TGTGCCAGCAGTTACAGGGTGAACACTGAAGCTTTCTTT.

The rearrangement uses TRBV4-1 and TRBJ1-4, with TRBD1 as a possible D gene (5 bases). Trimming pared 0 bases from V and 7 bases from J, leaving 27 bases between. Germline V CDR1 and CDR2: MGHRA, YSYEKL. The CDR3 totals 20 residues. CDR3 DNA sequence: TGCGCCAGCAGCCAAGATTCGCACCCCGGTCAGGGATTACGGGCTGAAAAACTGTTTTTT. Amino acids: CASSQDSHPGQGLRAEKLFF.

The chain is built from TRBV9 and TRBJ1-1; unclear D gene. The CDR3 has 15 amino acids. Looked up from germline, CDR1 is SGDLS and CDR2 is YYNGEE. Between the trimmed V and J ends, which lost 0 bases and 5 bases, there was a span of 14 bases. The CDR3 DNA sequence: TGTGCCAGCAGCGTAGGGTGGGGAAGCGGGACTGAAGCTTTCTTT. Translation: CASSVGWGSGTEAFF.

The genes are TRBV28 and TRBJ2-7, with 7 bases fitting TRBD2. V was pared by 2 bases and J by 2 bases, with 9 bases of the junction left unmatched. This CDR3 region has 16 residues. Germline V gene data show CDR1 as MDHEN and CDR2 as SYDVKM. CDR3 nucleotides: TGTGCCAGCAGTTTAATAGGGCTAGCGGTGGCCTACGAGCAGTACTTC. Protein: CASSLIGLAVAYEQYF.

This clone was detected ten times or more. The chain joins TRBV13 to TRBJ1-5; tentative D call: TRBD1 (5 bases). The V gene's germline CDR1 is PRHDT and CDR2 FYEKMQ (reference sequence). The CDR3 is 13 amino acids. V dropped 6 bases and J dropped 6 bases, with 12 bases sitting between them. CDR3 sequence: CASSEEGAQPQHF. As DNA, the CDR3 is TGTGCCAGCAGTGAAGAAGGGGCTCAGCCCCAGCATTTT.

This chain connects TRBV15 to TRBJ2-3, with a weak D call TRBD1 (6 bases). CDR3 length: 13 amino acids. The germline V and J ends were trimmed by 4 bases and 1 base, with 6 bases remaining between them. Per germline, CDR1 LNHNV and CDR2 YYDKDF (reference sequence). The CDR3 loop is CATSTGGTDTQYF. As DNA, the CDR3 is TGTGCCACCAGCACAGGGGGCACAGATACGCAGTATTTT.

The chain employs TRBV2 and TRBJ1-1; perhaps TRBD1 as D (5 bases). V lost 1 base to trimming and J lost 1 base, with 10 bases between them. The CDR3 extends over 15 amino acids. Germline V lookup: CDR1 SNHLY, CDR2 FYNNEI. This CDR3 is CASSEEIGGNTEAFF. The CDR3 coding sequence is TGTGCCAGCAGTGAAGAAATTGGGGGGAACACTGAAGCTTTCTTT. Drawing the rest from reference TRBV2 and TRBJ1-1, the complete variable domain is EPEVTQTPSHQVTQMGQEVILRCVPISNHLYFYWYRQILGQKVEFLVSFYNNEISEKSEIFDDQFSVERPDGSNFTLKIRSTKLEDSAMYFCASSEEIGGNTEAFFGQGTRLTVV.

This clone was counted a single time. The chain couples TRBV7-9 to TRBJ2-1; D uncertain. V was trimmed by 1 base and J by 11 bases, leaving 6 bases between them. The length of the CDR3 is 11 residues. Looked up from germline, CDR1 is SEHNR and CDR2 is FQNEAQ (reference sequence). This chain's CDR3 is CASSLGIQQFF. CDR3 nucleotide sequence: TGTGCCAGCAGCTTAGGGATTCAGCAGTTCTTC.

The chain recombines TRBV16 with TRBJ2-2; D unclear. Trimming cost V 1 base and J 6 bases, with 6 bases left between them. From germline, CDR1 is KGHSY and CDR2 FQNENV. The CDR3 length is 13 residues. The CDR3 DNA reads as TGTGCCAGCAGCCAATTGTGGGCCGGGGAGCTGTTTTTT. This codes for CASSQLWAGELFF.

The chain recombines TRBV11-1 with TRBJ2-7, with D maybe TRBD2 (6 bases). Between the trimmed V and J ends, which lost 4 bases and 3 bases, there was a span of 16 bases. The CDR3 length is 15 residues. The germline CDR1 and CDR2 sequences are SGHAT and FQDESV (reference sequence). The CDR3 here is CASSSGTLPIYEQYF. The CDR3 coding sequence is TGTGCCAGCAGCTCCGGGACTCTACCTATCTACGAGCAGTACTTC.

The chain links TRBV6-6 to TRBJ1-1, with TRBD1 matching over 8 bases. Germline V gene data show CDR1 as MNHNY and CDR2 as SVGAGI (reference sequence). This CDR3 has 15 residues. Trimming at V came to 2 bases and at J to 0 bases, leaving 2 bases not matched to a gene. This CDR3 reads CASSYPRGLNTEAFF. The CDR3, as DNA: TGTGCCAGCAGTTACCCCAGGGGGCTGAACACTGAAGCTTTCTTT.

The chain recombines TRBV9 with TRBJ1-1, with D hard to call. V was pared by 5 bases and J by 1 base, with 9 bases between. The length of the CDR3 is 13 residues. CDR1 SGDLS and CDR2 YYNGEE come from the germline V gene. The DNA of the CDR3 is TGTGCCAGCAGACCTCACGGGAACACTGAAGCTTTCTTT. This codes for CASRPHGNTEAFF.

This sequence joins TRBV19 and TRBJ2-5; the match to TRBD1 covers 8 bases. V lost 6 bases and J lost 7; bases outside the gene matches: 7. CDR1 is LNHDA, CDR2 SQIVND, per germline (reference sequence). CDR3 length equals 13 residues. The CDR3 DNA sequence: TGTGCCAGTAGCGACAGGGGTCTAGCGACCCAGTACTTC. Encoded protein: CASSDRGLATQYF.

V is TRBV13 and J is TRBJ1-3; tentative D call: TRBD1 (5 bases). The CDR3 is made up of 17 amino acids. V lost 1 base and J lost 2, with 15 bases in between. The germline V gene encodes CDR1 PRHDT and CDR2 FYEKMQ (reference sequence). CDR3 amino acids: CASSLVRGSVPGNTIYF. The CDR3 coding sequence is TGTGCCAGCAGCTTAGTAAGGGGAAGTGTGCCTGGAAACACCATATATTTT.

The V call is TRBV7-9, the J call TRBJ2-7; D possibly corresponds to TRBD1 (6 bases). Deletions cut 5 bases from V and 0 bases from J, with 17 bases between. Germline CDR1 is SEHNR and CDR2 is FQNEAQ (reference sequence). The CDR3 has 16 residues. CDR3 coding DNA: TGTGCCAGCAGCCTAGGTGTGACAGGCCCCTCCTACGAGCAGTACTTC. Its translation: CASSLGVTGPSYEQYF. The whole variable domain, remainder taken from reference TRBV7-9 and TRBJ2-7, is DTGVSQNPRHKITKRGQNVTFRCDPISEHNRLYWYRQTLGQGPEFLTYFQNEAQLEKSRLLSDRFSAERPKGSFSTLEIQRTEQGDSAMYLCASSLGVTGPSYEQYFGPGTRLTVT.